This T cell receptor (beta chain) was identified during a study of neoadjuvant nivolumab and ipilimumab in lung cancer. Overall study findings and caveats: TCR sequencing covered a small number of samples. Only two of four nivolumab-treated tumors gained richness and clonality by surgery. Pretherapy blood TCR richness correlated positively with resected tumor richness.

The table came from immunoSEQ multiplex PCR; TCRdb's copy has only in-frame clones and leaves some out. The table has 6,000 to 9,000 clones, 75% to 90% seen once. Details on this clone: Its antigen is not known.

The CDR3 is made up of 14 amino acids. V dropped 4 bases and J dropped 6; count of bases not matched to a gene: 9. Germline CDR1 and CDR2: SGHRS and YFSETQ. This sequence originates from an adult with non-small cell lung cancer. The source material was tumor tissue, sampled after neoadjuvant nivolumab, alone or with ipilimumab, at or shortly before surgery. The chain employs TRBV5-1 and TRBJ2-7; the match to TRBD2 covers 8 bases. The CDR3 DNA is TGCGCCAGCAGCCCGGGACTAGAAGGAGGCGAGCAGTACTTC. Translation gives CASSPGLEGGEQYF.